This T cell receptor beta chain was obtained from a study of T cell changes during pregnancy in multiple sclerosis. The CDR3 has 17 amino acids. The germline V gene has CDR1 MNHEY and CDR2 SMNVEV (reference sequence). The V gene end was trimmed by 3 bases and the J gene end by 3 bases; junction bases not matched to a gene: 6. Measured with immunoSEQ multiplex PCR; TCRdb has only the in-frame clones, and not every one. The sample has 50,000 or so clones, 93% seen once; the top ten hold 3.5% to 5%. The clonotype was recovered from a female donor with multiple sclerosis, enrolled in a pregnancy study. The chain carries TRBV27 and TRBJ2-3, with 13 bases aligning to TRBD2. This sample comprised CD8+ T cells from peripheral blood mononuclear cells, obtained after pregnancy. The CDR3 is CASSLGLAGSATDTQYF. DNA for the CDR3: TGTGCCAGCAGTTTGGGACTAGCGGGATCTGCTACAGATACGCAGTATTTT.